The clone carrying this T cell receptor (beta chain) appeared a few times. As yet, its antigen is unknown. This sample is drawn from a study of CD4 T cells in relation to SARS-CoV-2 and coronaviruses. Trimming took 1 base from V and 5 from J; bases not matched to a gene: 9. The length of the CDR3 is 17 residues. Germline lookup yields CDR1 SGHDN and CDR2 FVKESK. Libraries were prepared by immunoSEQ multiplex PCR; TCRdb keeps only in-frame clonotypes and omits some of them. The table has about 38,000 clones, around four fifths seen once. The TCR comes from an adult with COVID-19. Sequenced sample: memory CD4+ T cells from PBMCs, cultured in vitro. V and J are TRBV14 and TRBJ2-2; 8 positions agree with TRBD2. The CDR3 DNA reads TGTGCCAGCAGCCAAGTATCCGGCGGGAGGATTACCGGGGAGCTGTTTTTT. Amino acid sequence: CASSQVSGGRITGELFF. Combining the CDR3 with reference TRBV14 and TRBJ2-2 gives the whole variable domain EAGVTQFPSHSVIEKGQTVTLRCDPISGHDNLYWYRRVMGKEIKFLLHFVKESKQDESGMPNNRFLAERTGGTYSTLKVQPAELEDSGVYFCASSQVSGGRITGELFFGEGSRLTVL.